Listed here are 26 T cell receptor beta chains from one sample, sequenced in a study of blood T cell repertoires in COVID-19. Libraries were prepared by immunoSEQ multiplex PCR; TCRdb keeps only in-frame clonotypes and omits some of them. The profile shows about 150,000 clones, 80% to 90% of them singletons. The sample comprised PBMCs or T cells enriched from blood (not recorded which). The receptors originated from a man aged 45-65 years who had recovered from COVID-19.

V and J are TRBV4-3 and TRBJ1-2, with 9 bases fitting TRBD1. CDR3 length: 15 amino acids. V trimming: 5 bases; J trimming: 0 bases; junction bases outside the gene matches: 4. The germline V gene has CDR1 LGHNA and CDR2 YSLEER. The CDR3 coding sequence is TGCGCCAGCAGCAGGGACAGGGTTACTAACTATGGCTACACCTTC. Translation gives CASSRDRVTNYGYTF.

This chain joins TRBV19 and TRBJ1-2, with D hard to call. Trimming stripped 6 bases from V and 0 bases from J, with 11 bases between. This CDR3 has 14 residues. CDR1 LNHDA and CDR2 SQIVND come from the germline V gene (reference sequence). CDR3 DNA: TGTGCCAGTAGAGCCAAGCTGGCTAACTATGGCTACACCTTC. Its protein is CASRAKLANYGYTF.

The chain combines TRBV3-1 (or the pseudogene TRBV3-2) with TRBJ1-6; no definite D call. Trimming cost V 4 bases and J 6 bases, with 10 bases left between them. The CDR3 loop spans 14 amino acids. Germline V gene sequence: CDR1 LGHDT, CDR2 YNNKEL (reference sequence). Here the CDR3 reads CASSLPESNSPLHF. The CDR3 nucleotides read TGTGCCAGCAGCCTCCCTGAGTCTAATTCACCCCTCCACTTT.

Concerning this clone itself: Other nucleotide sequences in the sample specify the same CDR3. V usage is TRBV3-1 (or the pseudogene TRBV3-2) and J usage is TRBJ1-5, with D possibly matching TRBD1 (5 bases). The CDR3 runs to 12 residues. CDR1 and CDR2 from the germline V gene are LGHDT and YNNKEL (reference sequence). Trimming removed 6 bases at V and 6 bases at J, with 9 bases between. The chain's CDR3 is CASSQQGQPQHF. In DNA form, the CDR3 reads TGTGCCAGCAGTCAGCAGGGTCAGCCCCAGCATTTT.

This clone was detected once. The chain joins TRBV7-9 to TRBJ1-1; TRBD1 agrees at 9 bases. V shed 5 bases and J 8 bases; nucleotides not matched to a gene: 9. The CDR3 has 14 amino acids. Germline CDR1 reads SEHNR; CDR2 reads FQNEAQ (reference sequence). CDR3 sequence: CASSLQGAGVEAFF. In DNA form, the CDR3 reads TGTGCCAGCAGCCTACAGGGGGCTGGAGTCGAAGCTTTCTTT. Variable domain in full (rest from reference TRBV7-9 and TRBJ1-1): DTGVSQNPRHKITKRGQNVTFRCDPISEHNRLYWYRQTLGQGPEFLTYFQNEAQLEKSRLLSDRFSAERPKGSFSTLEIQRTEQGDSAMYLCASSLQGAGVEAFFGQGTRLTVV.

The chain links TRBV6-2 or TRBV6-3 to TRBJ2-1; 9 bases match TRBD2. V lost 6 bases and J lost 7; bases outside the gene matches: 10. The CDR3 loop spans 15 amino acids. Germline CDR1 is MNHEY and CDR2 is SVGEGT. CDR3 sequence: CASSLSGRYTNEQFF. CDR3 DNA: TGTGCCAGCAGCCTAAGCGGGAGGTACACTAATGAGCAGTTCTTC.

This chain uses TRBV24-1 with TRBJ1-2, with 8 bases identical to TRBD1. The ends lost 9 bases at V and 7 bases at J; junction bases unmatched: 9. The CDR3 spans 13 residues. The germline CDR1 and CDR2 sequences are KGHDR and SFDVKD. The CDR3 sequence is CATQGAQRSGYTF. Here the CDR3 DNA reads TGTGCCACCCAGGGGGCGCAGAGGTCTGGCTACACCTTC.

The CDR3 DNA follows: TGTGCCAGCAGCTTAGACCTACTGACAGGGGAGAACACCGGGGAGCTGTTTTTT. Translating gives CASSLDLLTGENTGELFF. The gene calls are TRBV7-9 and TRBJ2-2; TRBD1 matches 8 bases. Germline lookup yields CDR1 SEHNR and CDR2 FQNEAQ (reference sequence). The CDR3 extends over 18 amino acids. Trimming at V came to 1 base and at J to 1 base, leaving 8 bases not matched to a gene.

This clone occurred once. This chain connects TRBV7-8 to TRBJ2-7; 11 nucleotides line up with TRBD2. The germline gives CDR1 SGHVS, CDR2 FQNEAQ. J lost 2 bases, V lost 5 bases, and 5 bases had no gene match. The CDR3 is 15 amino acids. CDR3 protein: CASSPRLAGTYEQYV. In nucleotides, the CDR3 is TGTGCCAGCAGCCCGCGACTAGCGGGGACCTACGAGCAGTACGTC.

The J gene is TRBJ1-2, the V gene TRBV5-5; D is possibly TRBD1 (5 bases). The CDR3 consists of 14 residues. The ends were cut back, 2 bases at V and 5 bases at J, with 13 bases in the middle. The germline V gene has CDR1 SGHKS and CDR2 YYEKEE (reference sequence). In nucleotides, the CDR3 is TGTGCCAGCAGCTTACTACAGGAGGGATATGGCTACACCTTC. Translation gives CASSLLQEGYGYTF.

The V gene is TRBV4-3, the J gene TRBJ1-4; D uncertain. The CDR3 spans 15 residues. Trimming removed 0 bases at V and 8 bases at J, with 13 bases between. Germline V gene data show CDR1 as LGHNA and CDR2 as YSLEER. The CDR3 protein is CASSQDQKNGEKLFF. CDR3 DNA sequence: TGCGCCAGCAGCCAAGATCAGAAAAACGGGGAAAAACTGTTTTTT.

CDR3 sequence: CASSLPLGSPLHF. DNA for the CDR3: TGTGCCAGCAGCTTACCCCTCGGGTCACCCCTCCACTTT. The chain employs TRBV7-9 and TRBJ1-6; no clear D gene. This CDR3 comprises 13 residues. V was trimmed by 2 bases and J by 10 bases, leaving 9 bases between them. Germline V gene sequence: CDR1 SEHNR, CDR2 FQNEAQ (reference sequence).

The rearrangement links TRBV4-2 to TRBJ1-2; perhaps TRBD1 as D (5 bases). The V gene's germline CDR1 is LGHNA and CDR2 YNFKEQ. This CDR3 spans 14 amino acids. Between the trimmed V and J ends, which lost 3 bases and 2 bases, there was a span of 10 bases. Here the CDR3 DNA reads TGTGCCAGCAGCCAGCAGGGCAAAAACTATGGCTACACCTTC. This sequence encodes CASSQQGKNYGYTF.

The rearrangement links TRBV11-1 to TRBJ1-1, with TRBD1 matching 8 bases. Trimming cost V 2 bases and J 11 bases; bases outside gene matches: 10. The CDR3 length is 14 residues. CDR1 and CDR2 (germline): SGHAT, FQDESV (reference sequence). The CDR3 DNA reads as TGTGCCAGCAGCTTACAGGGGGCGATCCCTGGGGCTTTCTTT. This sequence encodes CASSLQGAIPGAFF.

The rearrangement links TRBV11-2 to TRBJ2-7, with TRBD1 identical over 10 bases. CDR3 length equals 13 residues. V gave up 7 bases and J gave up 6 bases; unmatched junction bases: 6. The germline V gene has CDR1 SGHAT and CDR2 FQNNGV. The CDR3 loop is CASTRRDRGEQYF. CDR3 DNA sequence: TGTGCCAGCACCCGCCGGGACAGGGGCGAGCAGTACTTC.

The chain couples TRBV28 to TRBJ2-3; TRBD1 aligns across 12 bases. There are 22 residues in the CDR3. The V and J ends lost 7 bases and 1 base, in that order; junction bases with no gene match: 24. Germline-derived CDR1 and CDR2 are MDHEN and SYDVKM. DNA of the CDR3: TGTGCCAGCACCCCTATCGCCCGGGACAGGGGGCATCTGGGGGCATGCACAGATACGCAGTATTTT. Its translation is CASTPIARDRGHLGACTDTQYF.

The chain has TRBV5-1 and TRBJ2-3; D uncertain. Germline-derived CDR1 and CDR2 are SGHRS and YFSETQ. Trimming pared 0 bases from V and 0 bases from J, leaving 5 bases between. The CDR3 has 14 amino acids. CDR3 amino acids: CASSLGASTDTQYF. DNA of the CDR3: TGCGCCAGCAGCTTGGGAGCTAGCACAGATACGCAGTATTTT.

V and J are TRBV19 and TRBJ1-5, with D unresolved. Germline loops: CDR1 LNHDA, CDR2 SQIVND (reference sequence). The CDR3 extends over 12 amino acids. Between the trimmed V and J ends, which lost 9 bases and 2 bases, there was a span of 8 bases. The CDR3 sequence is CASVDGNQPQHF. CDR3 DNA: TGTGCCAGCGTAGATGGCAATCAGCCCCAGCATTTT.

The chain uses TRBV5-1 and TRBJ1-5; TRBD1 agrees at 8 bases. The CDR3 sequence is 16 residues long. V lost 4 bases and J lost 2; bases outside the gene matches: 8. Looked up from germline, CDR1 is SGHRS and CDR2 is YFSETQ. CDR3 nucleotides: TGCGCCAGCAGCCCCTTACCACAGGGGGGCAATCAGCCCCAGCATTTT. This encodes CASSPLPQGGNQPQHF.

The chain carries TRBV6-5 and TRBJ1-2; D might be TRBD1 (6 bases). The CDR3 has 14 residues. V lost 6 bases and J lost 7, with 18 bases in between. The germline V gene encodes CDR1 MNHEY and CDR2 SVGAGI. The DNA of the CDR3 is TGTGCCAGCAGCTCGGGACACTGGGCGTTTGGCTACACCTTC. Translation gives CASSSGHWAFGYTF.

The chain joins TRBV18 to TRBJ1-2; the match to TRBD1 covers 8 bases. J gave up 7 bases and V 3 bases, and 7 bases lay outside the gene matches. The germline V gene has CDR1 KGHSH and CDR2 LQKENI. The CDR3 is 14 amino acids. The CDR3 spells CASSPTDREAGYTF. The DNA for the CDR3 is TGTGCCAGCTCACCTACGGACAGGGAGGCTGGCTACACCTTC.

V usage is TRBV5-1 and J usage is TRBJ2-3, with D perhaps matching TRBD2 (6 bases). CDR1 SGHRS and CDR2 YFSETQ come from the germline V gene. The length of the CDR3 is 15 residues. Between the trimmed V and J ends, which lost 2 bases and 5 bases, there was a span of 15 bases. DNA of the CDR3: TGCGCCAGCAGCTTTACTAGCCCCCGGCGAGATACGCAGTATTTT. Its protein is CASSFTSPRRDTQYF.

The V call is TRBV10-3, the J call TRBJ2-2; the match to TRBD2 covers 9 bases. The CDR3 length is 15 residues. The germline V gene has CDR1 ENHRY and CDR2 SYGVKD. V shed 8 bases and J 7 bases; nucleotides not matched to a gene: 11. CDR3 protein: CAIGRAREGNGELFF. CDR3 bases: TGTGCCATCGGAAGGGCGCGGGAGGGTAACGGGGAGCTGTTTTTT.

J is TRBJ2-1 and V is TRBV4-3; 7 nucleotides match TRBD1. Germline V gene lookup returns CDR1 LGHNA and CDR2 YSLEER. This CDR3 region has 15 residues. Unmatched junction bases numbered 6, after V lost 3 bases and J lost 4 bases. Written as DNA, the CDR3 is TGCGCCAGCAGCCATGTAGGGACAGATTACAATGAGCAGTTCTTC. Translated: CASSHVGTDYNEQFF.

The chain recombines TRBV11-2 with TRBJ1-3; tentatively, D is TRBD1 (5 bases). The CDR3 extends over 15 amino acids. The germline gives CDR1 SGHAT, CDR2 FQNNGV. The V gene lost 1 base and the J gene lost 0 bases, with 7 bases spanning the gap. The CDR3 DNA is TGTGCCAGCAGCTTAGTAGGGGTCTCTGGAAACACCATATATTTT. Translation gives CASSLVGVSGNTIYF.

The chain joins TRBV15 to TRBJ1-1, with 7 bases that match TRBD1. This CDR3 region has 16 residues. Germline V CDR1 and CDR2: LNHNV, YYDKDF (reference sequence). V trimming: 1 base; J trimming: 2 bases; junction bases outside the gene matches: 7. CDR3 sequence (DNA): TGTGCCACCAGCAGAGGGACGGACAGGCCTAACACTGAAGCTTTCTTT. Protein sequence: CATSRGTDRPNTEAFF.